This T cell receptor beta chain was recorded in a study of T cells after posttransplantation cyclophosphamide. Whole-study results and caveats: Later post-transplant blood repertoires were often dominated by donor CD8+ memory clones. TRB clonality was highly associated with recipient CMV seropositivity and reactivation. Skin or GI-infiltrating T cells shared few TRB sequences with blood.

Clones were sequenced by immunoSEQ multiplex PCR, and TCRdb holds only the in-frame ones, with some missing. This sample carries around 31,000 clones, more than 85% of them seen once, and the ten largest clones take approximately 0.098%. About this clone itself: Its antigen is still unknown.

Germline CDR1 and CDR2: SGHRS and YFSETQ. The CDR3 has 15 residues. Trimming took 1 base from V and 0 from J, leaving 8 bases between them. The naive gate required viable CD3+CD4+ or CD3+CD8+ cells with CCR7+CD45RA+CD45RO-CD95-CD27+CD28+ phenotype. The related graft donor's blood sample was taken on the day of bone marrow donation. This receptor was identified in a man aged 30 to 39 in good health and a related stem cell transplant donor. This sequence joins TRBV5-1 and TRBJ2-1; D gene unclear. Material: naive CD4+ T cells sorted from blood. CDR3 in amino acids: CASSLMLGSYNEQFF. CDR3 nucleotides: TGCGCCAGCAGCTTGATGCTAGGCTCCTACAATGAGCAGTTCTTC.